These 8 T cell receptor beta chains came from one sample sequenced in a study of Graves' ophthalmopathy and Graves' hyperthyroidism. RNA transcripts were the template, and TCR beta CDR3 regions were amplified from them. HTBI primers primed a first-round RT-PCR, and a second-round multiplex PCR followed. MiXCR was run by TCRdb on the multiplex PCR reads, yielding one entry per CDR3 protein. Seen here are under 800,000 distinct CDR3 sequences, over 20% observed once, and the top ten hold approximately 7.7%. The sequenced sample consisted of peripheral blood. These receptors all come from a woman under 30 with stable Graves' hyperthyroidism. Some clones in this sample may be carry-over from other donors' samples.

This clonotype came up many times. The chain combines TRBV6-1 with TRBJ2-2; D may be TRBD1 (8 bases). The V gene lost 4 bases and the J gene lost 3 bases, with 12 bases spanning the gap. CDR3 length: 15 residues. Germline CDR1 reads MNHNS; CDR2 reads SASEGT. The CDR3 loop is CASSVTGGDTGELFF. The CDR3, as DNA: TGTGCCAGCAGTGTAACAGGGGGGGACACCGGGGAGCTGTTTTTT.

This clonotype was detected many times. V is TRBV27 and J is TRBJ2-4; tentative D call: TRBD1 (7 bases). This CDR3 has 13 amino acids. The V and J ends lost 7 bases and 8 bases respectively, with 15 bases between them. CDR1 is MNHEY, CDR2 SMNVEV, per germline (reference sequence). The CDR3 sequence is CASKTGPGDIQYF. The DNA of the CDR3 is TGTGCCAGCAAGACAGGGCCGGGGGACATTCAGTACTTC.

This clonotype was recorded only once. The rearrangement joins TRBV15 to TRBJ1-5, with D unresolved. CDR1 LNHNV and CDR2 YYDKDF come from the germline V gene (reference sequence). The CDR3 covers 14 residues. Trimming removed 2 bases from V and 3 bases from J, with 8 bases in between. CDR3 protein: CATSRTGFNQPQHF. CDR3 coding DNA: TGTGCCACCAGCAGAACCGGATTCAATCAGCCCCAGCATTTT.

V is TRBV4-1 and J is TRBJ2-7; TRBD2 matches 7 bases. Per germline, CDR1 MGHRA and CDR2 YSYEKL. CDR3 length: 17 residues. J gave up 2 bases and V 2 bases, and 12 bases lay outside the gene matches. The CDR3 DNA reads TGCGCCAGCAGCCAAAGGTTAGGAGGTCTAGCGGCCTACGAGCAGTACTTC. It specifies CASSQRLGGLAAYEQYF.

This clonotype has ten or more counts. The chain recombines TRBV27 with TRBJ2-7, with D possibly TRBD2 on 6 matching bases. CDR3 length equals 15 residues. Germline V lookup: CDR1 MNHEY, CDR2 SMNVEV (reference sequence). The V end lost 2 bases, the J end lost 4 bases, and 15 bases lay between the germline ends. DNA for the CDR3: TGTGCCAGCAGTTTAGTTGGAGGGAGAGGGTACGAGCAGTACTTC. It is translated as CASSLVGGRGYEQYF.

The chain has TRBV6-2 or TRBV6-3 and TRBJ1-3; possible D gene TRBD1, 6 bases. The V gene lost 2 bases and the J gene lost 2 bases, with 19 bases spanning the gap. Germline V gene sequence: CDR1 MNHEY, CDR2 SVGEGT. The CDR3 runs to 18 residues. CDR3: CASSYTAGRGAPGNTIYF. DNA of the CDR3: TGTGCCAGCAGTTACACGGCCGGCCGGGGGGCTCCTGGAAACACCATATATTTT.

This clonotype came up a few times. A much larger clonotype is one base distant, so this may be a read error. The rearrangement links TRBV27 to TRBJ2-2; D not resolved. This CDR3 spans 12 amino acids. Trimming removed 6 bases from V and 4 bases from J, with 6 bases in between. Germline CDR1 and CDR2: MNHEY and SMNVEV (reference sequence). CDR3 loop: CASRTATGELFF. For the CDR3, the DNA is TGTGCCAGCAGGACCGCCACCGGGGAGCTGTTTTTT.

In regard to this clonotype: This clone may be a read error of a much larger clone one base away. The chain employs TRBV29-1 and TRBJ1-2; D remains unclear. The CDR3 covers 13 residues. The germline V gene encodes CDR1 SQVTM and CDR2 ANQGSEA. DNA for the CDR3: TGCAGCGTTGAATCCGACGGCGACTATGGCTACAGCTTC. Its protein product is CSVESDGDYGYSF.